The clone carrying this T cell receptor (beta chain) was counted a few times. Its antigen remains unidentified. As to time point: pre-sensitization, week 0. Treatment: therapeutic diphenylcyclopropenone sensitization with weekly scalp DPC. The starting material, unfractionated whole blood, was used for total RNA extraction. Unique molecular identifiers were attached to individual cDNA molecules during library preparation. One entry per CDR3 protein, called by TCRdb with MiXCR from the RACE reads. The repertoire holds some 300,000 distinct CDR3 sequences, with 5.5% as singletons. This sample was included in a study of human T cells and chemical hapten exposure. As for the study in general: Diphenylcyclopropenone doses were given weekly to the scalps of patients across the approximately 25-week study. Study-wide findings and caveats: Expanded TCRs showed more large CDR3 clusters than pre-sensitization or healthy control sets.

With 4 bases removed from V and 6 bases from J, the gap between germline ends came to 18 bases. Germline CDR1 is SGHTA and CDR2 is FQGTGA. This CDR3 contains 15 residues. The receptor's source is a woman aged 18-30 years with alopecia areata. Some clones in this sample may be carry-over from other donors' samples. The chain combines TRBV7-3 with TRBJ1-1; TRBD1 is a possible D gene (5 bases). Material: whole blood, obtained in connection with sensitization to the hapten diphenylcyclopropenone (DPC). The CDR3, as DNA: TGTGCCAGCAGCTCCACCACAGGCTTGAGGTCTGAAGCTTTCTTT. It codes for CASSSTTGLRSEAFF.